Below are 22 T cell receptor beta chains sequenced from a single sample in a study of blood T cells in healthy people across ages. Alongside a J-beta primer mix, a sample-barcoded 5' primer served in a second PCR lasting roughly 6 to 11 cycles. A single record per CDR3 protein comes from TCRdb applying MiXCR to the 5' RACE reads. The sample has some 710,000 distinct CDR3 sequences, about half seen once. Source material: blood. Every receptor here comes from an elderly man in good health.

Only one count was recorded for this clonotype. At one end, the junction sequence differs from germline, possibly due to a read error. The V call is TRBV7-2, the J call TRBJ2-1; D unresolved. The CDR3 is 16 residues long. Germline-derived CDR1 and CDR2 are SGHTA and FQGNSA. The CDR3 region has the DNA TGTGCCAGCAGTTCAGACCCCTTGAGCTCCTGCAATGAGCAGTTCTTC. This gives the protein CASSSDPLSSCNEQFF.

This clonotype occurred a few times. The chain uses TRBV12-3 or TRBV12-4 and TRBJ1-5, with a weak D call TRBD1 (6 bases). Trimming shortened V by 3 bases and J by 5 bases, and 11 bases separated the two germline ends. This CDR3 is built from 14 residues. The chain's CDR3 is CASSLSGAYQPQHF. The CDR3, as DNA: TGTGCCAGCAGTTTGTCAGGGGCGTATCAGCCCCAGCATTTT.

This chain uses TRBV20-1 with TRBJ1-5; no definite D call. This CDR3 has 13 amino acids. V was shortened by 3 bases and J by 7 bases, with 13 bases between the two germline ends. In germline, CDR1 is DFQATT, CDR2 SNEGSKA (reference sequence). CDR3 in amino acids: CSASFGESQPQHF. In DNA form, the CDR3 reads TGCAGTGCTAGTTTCGGGGAAAGCCAGCCCCAGCATTTT.

This clonotype was seen a few times. V and J are TRBV6-6 and TRBJ1-5; unclear D gene. The germline CDR1 and CDR2 sequences are MNHNY and SVGAGI (reference sequence). V lost 3 bases and J lost 7, with 7 bases in between. This CDR3 has 12 amino acids. CDR3 bases: TGTGCCAGCAGTTATATGGCGCAGCCCCAGCATTTT. Protein: CASSYMAQPQHF.

V and J are TRBV12-3 or TRBV12-4 and TRBJ2-2; tentative D call: TRBD2 (5 bases). CDR3 size: 16 residues. Trimming removed 4 bases from V and 0 bases from J, with 12 bases in between. CDR3: CASSSISGANTGELFF. The CDR3 DNA sequence: TGTGCCAGCAGTTCTATCTCCGGGGCGAACACCGGGGAGCTGTTTTTT.

As DNA, the CDR3 is TGTGCCAGCAGTTTGGGGCTGTTCACAGATACGCAGTATTTT. This gives the protein CASSLGLFTDTQYF. This rearrangement joins TRBV12-3 or TRBV12-4 to TRBJ2-3; the D gene is possibly TRBD1 (5 bases). The CDR3 totals 14 residues. V lost 3 bases, J lost 2 bases, and 9 bases lay in between.

This clonotype has a handful of counts. The chain recombines TRBV3-1 with TRBJ1-5, with 9 bases fitting TRBD1. Germline lookup yields CDR1 LGHDT and CDR2 YNNKEL (reference sequence). The junction had 7 bases not matched to a gene; V was cut back by 6 bases and J by 7 bases. This CDR3 comprises 14 residues. The CDR3 is CASSRDRADQPQHF. For the CDR3, the DNA is TGTGCCAGCAGTCGGGACAGGGCGGACCAGCCCCAGCATTTT.

The rearrangement links TRBV6-6 to TRBJ2-5, with 7 positions matching TRBD1. The DNA end is a closer match to TRBJ2-7, so the J assignment may be wrong. CDR1 and CDR2 (germline): MNHNY, SVGAGI (reference sequence). The CDR3 has 14 residues. The CDR3 reads CASSYSTGDYEQYF. The CDR3 bases are TGTGCCAGCAGTTACTCTACAGGGGACTACGAGCAGTACTTC.

V usage is TRBV29-1 and J usage is TRBJ2-3; the D gene could be TRBD1 or TRBD2 (5 bases each). CDR3 size: 17 residues. Trimming pared 4 bases from V and 3 bases from J, leaving 23 bases between. The germline V gene encodes CDR1 SQVTM and CDR2 ANQGSEA. For the CDR3, the DNA is TGCAGCGTTGCGAAACCCGGTGGGGGTGTTGGGACAGATACGCAGTATTTT. It yields the protein CSVAKPGGGVGTDTQYF.

The chain carries TRBV12-3 or TRBV12-4 and TRBJ1-1, with no clear D. Trimming shortened V by 6 bases and J by 5 bases, and 10 bases separated the two germline ends. The CDR3 runs 12 residues. The DNA for the CDR3 is TGTGCCAGCAGGCCCCCGGGGACTGAAGCTTTCTTT. As protein: CASRPPGTEAFF.

This rearrangement joins TRBV20-1 to TRBJ2-1, with D perhaps TRBD1 or TRBD2 (6 bases each). The end of the DNA aligns better with TRBJ2-7, so the J call may be wrong. Germline V lookup: CDR1 DFQATT, CDR2 SNEGSKA (reference sequence). The CDR3 sequence is 11 residues long. CDR3 sequence: CSFGGGGEQYF. The DNA for the CDR3 is TGCAGCTTTGGCGGAGGGGGTGAGCAGTACTTC.

J is TRBJ2-1 and V is TRBV20-1; 9 bases align to TRBD2. The CDR3 loop spans 15 amino acids. Germline V gene sequence: CDR1 DFQATT, CDR2 SNEGSKA (reference sequence). The V segment lost 3 bases and the J segment 6 bases; nucleotides outside the gene matches: 9. CDR3 in DNA: TGCAGTGCTAGTCCCCCGGGACTAGCAGGCAATGAGCAGTTCTTC. It translates to CSASPPGLAGNEQFF.

The chain employs TRBV6-6 and TRBJ2-5; D is unclear. The CDR3 extends over 16 amino acids. V lost 0 bases and J lost 1, with 12 bases in between. Germline assignment: CDR1 MNHNY and CDR2 SVGAGI (reference sequence). The DNA for the CDR3 is TGTGCCAGCAGTTACTCGGGCGCGCCGCTCCAAGAGACCCAGTACTTC. Protein product: CASSYSGAPLQETQYF.

V is TRBV7-2 and J is TRBJ1-1, with 7 positions matching TRBD1. The length of the CDR3 is 15 residues. Looked up from germline, CDR1 is SGHTA and CDR2 is FQGNSA. V shed 3 bases, J shed 0 bases, and the junction held 4 bases outside the gene matches. CDR3 nucleotides: TGTGCCAGCAGCTTTCACAGGGGTATGAACACTGAAGCTTTCTTT. It yields the protein CASSFHRGMNTEAFF. The whole variable domain, filled in from reference TRBV7-2 and TRBJ1-1, reads GAGVSQSPSNKVTEKGKDVELRCDPISGHTALYWYRQSLGQGLEFLIYFQGNSAPDKSGLPSDRFSAERTGGSVSTLTIQRTQQEDSAVYLCASSFHRGMNTEAFFGQGTRLTVV.

The chain carries TRBV11-2 and TRBJ2-7; 7 bases match TRBD1. Germline CDR1 is SGHAT and CDR2 is FQNNGV. The CDR3 contains 14 residues. The V segment lost 5 bases and the J segment 2 bases; nucleotides outside the gene matches: 6. The CDR3 is CASSTDGQAYEQYF. The CDR3 DNA is TGTGCCAGCAGCACTGACGGACAGGCCTACGAGCAGTACTTC.

The chain carries TRBV20-1 and TRBJ2-1; possible D gene TRBD2, 6 bases. The CDR3 is made up of 15 amino acids. V gave up 6 bases and J gave up 4 bases, with 19 bases separating them. The germline V gene encodes CDR1 DFQATT and CDR2 SNEGSKA (reference sequence). The CDR3 loop reads CSALPTGRPYNEQFF. CDR3 DNA sequence: TGCAGTGCCCTCCCGACTGGGAGGCCTTACAATGAGCAGTTCTTC.

The genes are TRBV5-1 and TRBJ2-1; D remains unclear. The V gene's germline CDR1 is SGHRS and CDR2 YFSETQ. There are 11 residues in the CDR3. Trimming pared 5 bases from V and 8 bases from J, leaving 8 bases between. The CDR3 DNA follows: TGCGCCAGCAGAGAGGCGTATGAGCAGTTCTTC. Protein: CASREAYEQFF.

CDR3 sequence: CASSNTGLAGDEQFF. DNA of the CDR3: TGTGCCAGCAGCAACACGGGACTAGCAGGTGATGAGCAGTTCTTC. V is TRBV25-1 and J is TRBJ2-1, with TRBD2 identical over 9 bases. The V gene's germline CDR1 is MGHDK and CDR2 SYGVNS. There are 15 residues in the CDR3. The V gene end was trimmed by 6 bases and the J gene end by 8 bases; junction bases not matched to a gene: 11.

The J gene is TRBJ1-5, the V gene TRBV10-3; perhaps TRBD1 as D (5 bases). The germline V and J ends were trimmed by 2 bases and 14 bases, with 16 bases remaining between them. This CDR3 contains 13 residues. The germline CDR1 and CDR2 sequences are ENHRY and SYGVKD. CDR3 DNA: TGTGCCATCAGTGAGCCGCGCGGGACCAGGGAGCATTTT. Protein sequence: CAISEPRGTREHF.

The chain combines TRBV12-3 or TRBV12-4 with TRBJ2-3; TRBD2 is a possible D gene (6 bases). The CDR3 spans 17 residues. Trimming removed 5 bases from V and 3 bases from J, with 21 bases in between. The CDR3 region is CASSVTSLAPRTDTQYF. For the CDR3, the DNA is TGTGCCAGCAGTGTCACTAGCTTAGCTCCGAGGACAGATACGCAGTATTTT.

This clonotype was detected only a few times. The V gene is TRBV4-2, the J gene TRBJ2-1, with D possibly being TRBD1 (6 bases). CDR1 LGHNA and CDR2 YNFKEQ come from the germline V gene. Trimming stripped 4 bases from V and 0 bases from J, with 10 bases between. CDR3 size: 15 residues. The DNA of the CDR3 is TGTGCCAGCAGCCCCCGGGACACCTCCTACAATGAGCAGTTCTTC. Residues: CASSPRDTSYNEQFF.

This clonotype was detected only once. The gene calls are TRBV7-2 and TRBJ1-3; weak D call: TRBD1 (5 bases). Germline CDR1 reads SGHTA; CDR2 reads FQGNSA. The CDR3 consists of 15 residues. V was cut by 5 bases and J by 2 bases, with 13 bases left in between. The CDR3 loop reads CASSPSGAPGNTIYF. The DNA for the CDR3 is TGTGCCAGCAGCCCCAGTGGGGCCCCTGGAAACACCATATATTTT.